These 14 T cell receptor beta chains originate from one sample sequenced in a study of graft-versus-host responses after intestinal transplantation. TCRdb keeps only in-frame clones here, not all; method: immunoSEQ multiplex PCR. This sample carries about 27,000 clones, approximately 96% of them seen once, and the ten largest clones take roughly 0.89%. The input for sequencing was PBMCs, taken more than 29 days after intestinal transplant. The receptors shown here come from a human patient who received an intestinal transplant, so some T cells may come from the graft donor.

The rearrangement links TRBV2 to TRBJ2-1, with D unresolved. CDR1 is SNHLY, CDR2 FYNNEI, per germline. This CDR3 has 10 amino acids. Here the CDR3 DNA reads TGTGGGAGCTCCTACAATGAGCAGTTCTTC. Residues: CGSSYNEQFF.

The genes are TRBV5-1 and TRBJ2-5, with D tentatively TRBD1 (6 bases). CDR1 is SGHRS and CDR2 is YFSETQ in the germline V gene. The V gene lost 3 bases and the J gene lost 5 bases, with 17 bases spanning the gap. This CDR3 is built from 15 residues. The CDR3 DNA sequence: TGCGCCAGCAGCTCGGACAGTTTCGGGTGGGAGACCCAGTACTTC. Translated: CASSSDSFGWETQYF.

The V call is TRBV29-1, the J call TRBJ1-2; 7 bases fit TRBD1. The length of the CDR3 is 15 residues. CDR1 and CDR2 (germline): SQVTM, ANQGSEA. Trimming cost V 0 bases and J 5 bases; bases outside gene matches: 9. The CDR3 bases are TGCAGCGTTGAAGATCCCGGACAGGTTCGTTATGGCTACACCTTC. Translation: CSVEDPGQVRYGYTF.

The rearrangement uses TRBV15 and TRBJ1-3; D ambiguous. Trimming took 5 bases from V and 2 from J, leaving 13 bases between them. The germline CDR1 and CDR2 sequences are LNHNV and YYDKDF (reference sequence). This CDR3 is built from 15 residues. The DNA of the CDR3 is TGTGCCACCAGCTCGGGCCCGAATCCTGGAAACACCATATATTTT. It codes for CATSSGPNPGNTIYF.

This rearrangement joins TRBV7-3 to TRBJ2-1; a weak D match, TRBD1 (5 bases). Trimming pared 2 bases from V and 7 bases from J, leaving 9 bases between. There are 13 residues in the CDR3. Germline V gene sequence: CDR1 SGHTA, CDR2 FQGTGA. CDR3 protein: CASSLGSGNEQFF. The DNA of the CDR3 is TGTGCCAGCAGCTTAGGGTCAGGGAATGAGCAGTTCTTC.

V and J are TRBV7-9 and TRBJ2-5; D is unclear. The CDR3 loop spans 13 amino acids. CDR1 is SEHNR, CDR2 FQNEAQ, per germline (reference sequence). Trimming took off 2 bases at V and 5 bases at J, with 9 bases between the two ends. In DNA form, the CDR3 reads TGTGCCAGCAGCTTACCCATCCCTGAGACCCAGTACTTC. Its translation: CASSLPIPETQYF.

The chain uses TRBV19 and TRBJ2-3, with 10 bases identical to TRBD2. Trimming at V came to 5 bases and at J to 8 bases, leaving 7 bases not matched to a gene. The germline V gene has CDR1 LNHDA and CDR2 SQIVND (reference sequence). The CDR3 covers 14 residues. The CDR3 protein is CASSVTSGVPTQYF. The CDR3 nucleotides read TGTGCCAGTAGTGTAACTAGCGGGGTTCCTACGCAGTATTTT.

This sequence joins TRBV7-9 and TRBJ2-7; D remains ambiguous. V lost 5 bases and J 4 bases, leaving 9 bases between the germline ends. This CDR3 has 12 residues. Germline V gives CDR1 SEHNR, CDR2 FQNEAQ (reference sequence). The CDR3 protein is CASSPGSYEQYF. For the CDR3, the DNA is TGTGCCAGCAGCCCCGGGTCATACGAGCAGTACTTC.

Of note for this clone: Other DNA sequences in the sample encode the same CDR3. This chain joins TRBV28 and TRBJ2-1; D uncertain. The CDR3 is 13 residues long. V was pared by 3 bases and J by 9 bases, with 12 bases between. The germline V gene has CDR1 MDHEN and CDR2 SYDVKM. The CDR3 nucleotides are TGTGCCAGCAGTTTTCTACGATACGGTGAGCAGTTCTTC. Translating gives CASSFLRYGEQFF. Drawing the rest from reference TRBV28 and TRBJ2-1, the complete variable domain is DVKVTQSSRYLVKRTGEKVFLECVQDMDHENMFWYRQDPGLGLRLIYFSYDVKMKEKGDIPEGYSVSREKKERFSLILESASTNQTSMYLCASSFLRYGEQFFGPGTRLTVL.

This clone appeared a single time. J is TRBJ2-1 and V is TRBV6-5, with D tentatively TRBD1 or TRBD2 (5 bases each). This CDR3 has 13 amino acids. The V and J ends lost 9 bases and 7 bases respectively, with 16 bases between them. Germline values: CDR1 MNHEY, CDR2 SVGAGI. CDR3: CASFRDLGNEQFF. The CDR3 DNA follows: TGTGCCAGTTTCCGGGACCTAGGGAATGAGCAGTTCTTC.

This chain links TRBV6-5 with TRBJ2-3; D remains unclear. The CDR3 consists of 16 residues. Per germline, CDR1 MNHEY and CDR2 SVGAGI. The V gene lost 2 bases and the J gene lost 0 bases, with 12 bases spanning the gap. The CDR3 region is CASSYRGSPSTDTQYF. The CDR3 DNA is TGTGCCAGCAGTTACCGAGGATCGCCTAGCACAGATACGCAGTATTTT.

The rearrangement links TRBV5-5 to TRBJ2-4, with D perhaps matching TRBD1 (6 bases). The germline V gene has CDR1 SGHKS and CDR2 YYEKEE (reference sequence). Trimming took 3 bases from V and 6 from J, leaving 16 bases between them. The CDR3 runs 15 residues. The CDR3 DNA reads as TGTGCCAGCAGCTACCTGACAGGTTCGGGAAACATTCAGTACTTC. Translated: CASSYLTGSGNIQYF.

This chain uses TRBV28 with TRBJ2-7; D might be TRBD1 (5 bases). The CDR3 length is 15 residues. V lost 4 bases, J lost 0 bases, and 13 bases lay in between. Germline V lookup: CDR1 MDHEN, CDR2 SYDVKM. The CDR3 nucleotides are TGTGCCAGCAGTTATAGGGGCCTTAGCTCCTACGAGCAGTACTTC. Protein product: CASSYRGLSSYEQYF. The full variable domain, its missing parts supplied by reference TRBV28 and TRBJ2-7, is DVKVTQSSRYLVKRTGEKVFLECVQDMDHENMFWYRQDPGLGLRLIYFSYDVKMKEKGDIPEGYSVSREKKERFSLILESASTNQTSMYLCASSYRGLSSYEQYFGPGTRLTVT.

The chain is built from TRBV15 and TRBJ2-2, with TRBD2 matching over 9 bases. V dropped 3 bases and J dropped 6; count of bases not matched to a gene: 5. Germline V lookup: CDR1 LNHNV, CDR2 YYDKDF (reference sequence). CDR3 length equals 15 residues. CDR3 DNA: TGTGCCACCAGCAGGGGACTAGCCCTCGCCGGGGAGCTGTTTTTT. Its protein is CATSRGLALAGELFF.